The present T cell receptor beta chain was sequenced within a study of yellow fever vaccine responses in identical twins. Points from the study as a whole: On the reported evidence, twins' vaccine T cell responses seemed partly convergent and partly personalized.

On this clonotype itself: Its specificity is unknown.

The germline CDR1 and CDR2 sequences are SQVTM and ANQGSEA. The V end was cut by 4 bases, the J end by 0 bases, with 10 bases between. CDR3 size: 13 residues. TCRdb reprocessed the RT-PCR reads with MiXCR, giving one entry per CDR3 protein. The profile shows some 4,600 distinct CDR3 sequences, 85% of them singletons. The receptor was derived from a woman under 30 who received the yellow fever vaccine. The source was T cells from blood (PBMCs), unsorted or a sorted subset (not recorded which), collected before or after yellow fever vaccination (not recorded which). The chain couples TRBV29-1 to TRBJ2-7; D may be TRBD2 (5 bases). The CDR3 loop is CSVVGGTSYEQYF. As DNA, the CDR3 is TGCAGCGTTGTCGGAGGAACCTCCTACGAGCAGTACTTC.